The subject of this entry is one T cell receptor beta chain. The table came from immunoSEQ multiplex PCR; TCRdb's copy has only in-frame clones and leaves some out. This sample has approximately 75,000 clones; approximately 96% occur once, and the top ten carry around 0.3%. These data come from a study of technical replicates of blood from a few donors. This CDR3 region has 12 residues. Germline assignment: CDR1 ENHRY and CDR2 SYGVKD. Trimming pared 5 bases from V and 5 bases from J, leaving 9 bases between. This rearrangement joins TRBV10-3 to TRBJ1-1, with D uncertain. The source material was T cells isolated from PBMCs. This TCR was sampled from a human donor in good health. CDR3 DNA sequence: TGTGCCATCAGTCCGGAGCGGACTGAAGCTTTCTTT. It specifies CAISPERTEAFF.